This TCR beta chain was retrieved from a study of blood T cell repertoires in COVID-19 (TCRdb year 2020). With respect to the entire study: Samples covering the acute and convalescent phases of COVID-19 were provided by collaborators in the United States, Italy and Spain. The material from the prospective study consisted of cDNA or gDNA derived from T cells, B-cell-depleted T cells, or PBMCs. Subjects who had been exposed to COVID-19, were actively infected with it, or had recovered from it provided the deeply sampled blood TCRbeta repertoires that made up the dataset. The repertoires were made available in a free public database intended to serve as a resource for research on the immune response to SARS-CoV-2. The samples were drawn from the first 160 participants of the ongoing ImmuneRACE study and from 1,254 subjects provided by 6 global collaborators. Nearly every sample came with metadata listing a de-identified subject ID, COVID-19 status, age in years and sex. Where available, HLA class I and class II types were taken from metadata supplied by the sample provider and were not determined by assay-based typing. Results and caveats for the whole study, not just this receptor: How much clinical and demographic metadata was included differed by source and by participant, and the metadata was provided uncurated.

TCRbeta CDR3 regions were amplified from genomic DNA using the immunoSEQ Assay, a bias-controlled multiplex PCR. As for the original processing: The number of nucleated cells in each sample was estimated by amplification of reference gene primers within the assay. To quantify the absolute abundance of each unique TCRbeta CDR3 rearrangement, sequence reads were collapsed and filtered. For each sample, productive Simpson clonality was calculated as the square root of Simpson's diversity index across productive rearrangements. TCRdb stores this immuneACCESS table with in-frame sequences only. Part of the clones is absent; in the studies checked, under half of the shortfall reflects unresolved V genes, and no reason is known for the rest. D and trimming were read from the DNA, whereas the V and J calls and clone size are those reported in that table. For this sample there are approximately 250,000 clones; around 86% appear just once. Together, the top ten hold around 3.6% of the sample.

The CDR3 contains 12 residues, cysteine and phenylalanine counted. This entry keeps only the CDR3 DNA: 36 bases, framed from base 1. The V and J ends are trimmed by 0 bases and 9 bases, leaving 7 bases between them. The germline V gene sets CDR1 to SGDLS and CDR2 to YYNGEE. About this clone itself: Its antigen remains unidentified. Base qualities were left out, and no much larger clone turns up one base away.

Collaborating institutions collected whole blood in K2EDTA tubes following their own protocols. For TCRbeta analysis, collaborators shipped samples in one of three forms: frozen whole blood, isolated PBMCs, or DNA extracted from either of those sample types. The clonotype comes from a man between 18 and 35 years old with active or convalescent COVID-19. The sequenced sample consisted of peripheral blood. The chain is encoded by TRBV9 joined to TRBJ2-1; tentative D gene TRBD2, with 5 bases matching. The CDR3 reads as follows: CASSVVEGEQFF. The DNA sequence is as follows: TGTGCCAGCAGCGTAGTAGAGGGTGAGCAGTTCTTC. Reference TRBV9 and TRBJ2-1 proteins supply the regions before and after the CDR3; the full variable domain is: DSGVTQTPKHLITATGQRVTLRCSPRSGDLSVYWYQQSLDQGLQFLIQYYNGEERAKGNILERFSAQQFPDLHSELNLSSLELGDSALYFCASSVVEGEQFFGPGTRLTVL.